This is a list of T cell receptor beta chains from one sample in a study of CD8 T cells in Susac syndrome. TCRdb independently ran MiXCR on the immunoSEQ multiplex PCR reads; one entry per CDR3 protein. The repertoire holds 100,000 to 150,000 distinct CDR3 sequences, with around 96% as singletons. Sequences were obtained from CD8+ T cells from PBMCs. These receptors all stem from a human donor with Susac syndrome. The CDR3 runs from the conserved cysteine through the conserved F or W. D genes are given only for firm matches. Clone size is shown for a subset of rows, as once, few, many or a class of expanded clone.

abundance	v_gene	d_gene	len	j_gene	CDR3aa	CDR3nt
-	TRBV5-4	-	13	TRBJ1-1	CASSLEGGTEAFF	TGTGCCAGCAGCTTGGAAGGGGGCACTGAAGCTTTCTTT
-	TRBV5-6	-	16	TRBJ2-5	CASSLEIRQGPETQYF	TGTGCCAGCAGCTTGGAAATAAGGCAGGGACCAGAGACCCAGTACTTC
-	TRBV20-1	TRBD1	14	TRBJ1-6	CSTRGEGGNSPLHF	TGCAGTACCAGGGGGGAAGGGGGAAATTCACCCCTCCACTTT
-	TRBV7-2	TRBD2	16	TRBJ2-7	CASSLALSGGTYEQYF	TGTGCCAGCAGCTTAGCGCTTAGCGGGGGGACCTACGAGCAGTACTTC
-	TRBV2	-	14	TRBJ2-3	CASSNRDSTDTQYF	TGTGCCAGCAGTAACCGGGACTCCACAGATACGCAGTATTTT
-	TRBV3-1	-	16	TRBJ2-1	CASSQGQDSLVNEQFF	TGTGCCAGCAGCCAAGGTCAAGACTCTTTGGTCAATGAGCAGTTCTTC
-	TRBV28	-	16	TRBJ2-2	CASSLDGKYLAGELFF	TGTGCCAGCAGTTTAGATGGGAAGTACTTGGCCGGGGAGCTGTTTTTT
-	TRBV12-3/TRBV12-4	TRBD2	14	TRBJ2-7	CASSFLAGAYEQYF	TGTGCCAGCAGTTTCCTAGCGGGAGCCTACGAGCAGTACTTC
-	TRBV25-1	-	12	TRBJ1-1	CASRSGFTEAFF	TGTGCCAGCAGATCGGGTTTCACTGAAGCTTTCTTT
-	TRBV30	-	14	TRBJ1-4	CAWSVVSAEKKLFF	TGTGCCTGGAGTGTAGTCTCGGCGGAGAAAAAACTGTTTTTT
-	TRBV7-7	-	12	TRBJ2-7	CASSLLKDEQYF	TGTGCTAGCAGCTTATTGAAGGACGAGCAGTACTTC
once	TRBV4-1	-	16	TRBJ2-5	CASSQAWAGQQETQYF	TGCGCCAGCAGCCAAGCTTGGGCGGGGCAACAAGAGACCCAGTACTTC
-	TRBV9	TRBD2	17	TRBJ2-3	CASSVALAGGNTDTQYF	TGTGCCAGCAGCGTAGCGCTAGCGGGAGGTAACACAGATACGCAGTATTTT
-	TRBV29-1	-	16	TRBJ2-3	CSVEEEGQFYTDTQYF	TGCAGCGTTGAAGAGGAGGGACAGTTTTACACAGATACGCAGTATTTT
once	TRBV20-1	-	12	TRBJ2-7	CSASAIRLEQYF	TGCAGTGCTAGTGCCATTAGGCTCGAGCAGTACTTC
-	TRBV11-2	-	13	TRBJ2-7	CASSFGGRNEQYF	TGTGCCAGCAGCTTTGGGGGTAGGAACGAGCAGTACTTC
-	TRBV9	-	16	TRBJ2-3	CASSPPGRERTDTQYF	TGTGCCAGCAGCCCCCCAGGGCGGGAAAGGACAGATACGCAGTATTTT
-	TRBV15	-	16	TRBJ2-3	CATSKGEGARADTQYF	TGTGCCACCAGCAAAGGGGAGGGGGCGCGGGCAGATACGCAGTATTTT
-	TRBV25-1	-	14	TRBJ1-1	CASSESMGNTEAFF	TGTGCCAGCAGTGAATCAATGGGTAACACTGAAGCTTTCTTT
-	TRBV28	-	15	TRBJ1-5	CASRPTGWSNQPQHF	TGTGCCAGCAGACCCACAGGGTGGAGCAATCAGCCCCAGCATTTT
-	TRBV13	-	14	TRBJ2-5	CASSLGRRLETQYF	TGTGCCAGCAGCTTGGGCAGGAGGCTGGAGACCCAGTACTTC
-	TRBV4-2	-	17	TRBJ1-3	CASSQDRGTHSGNTIYF	TGTGCCAGCAGCCAAGATAGGGGCACCCACTCTGGAAACACCATATATTTT
-	TRBV13	-	14	TRBJ2-1	CASSSRPFYNEQFF	TGTGCCAGCAGCTCCCGGCCCTTTTACAATGAGCAGTTCTTC
-	TRBV7-6	TRBD1	13	TRBJ1-2	CASSGTGVHGYTF	TGTGCCAGCAGCGGGACAGGGGTGCATGGCTACACCTTC
-	TRBV7-8	-	14	TRBJ2-3	CASSERDLTDTQYF	TGTGCCAGCAGCGAGAGGGACCTCACAGATACGCAGTATTTT
-	TRBV20-1	TRBD2	16	TRBJ2-3	CSARETSGRRTDTQYF	TGCAGTGCTAGAGAGACTAGCGGGAGGAGGACAGATACGCAGTATTTT
-	TRBV15	TRBD2	17	TRBJ2-3	CATSRIEIAGGTDTQYF	TGTGCCACCAGCAGGATCGAGATAGCGGGAGGCACAGATACGCAGTATTTT
-	TRBV4-3	-	16	TRBJ2-2	CASSQDQGTWMQELFF	TGCGCCAGCAGCCAGGACCAAGGGACTTGGATGCAGGAGCTGTTTTTT
-	TRBV14	TRBD2	20	TRBJ2-3	CASRGTAQEAGETSTDTQYF	TGTGCCAGCAGGGGGACGGCCCAAGAAGCGGGAGAGACTAGCACAGATACGCAGTATTTT
-	TRBV10-3	-	14	TRBJ2-7	CAISPQGRRYEQYF	TGTGCCATCTCCCCCCAGGGTAGGCGATACGAGCAGTACTTC
-	TRBV19	TRBD2	15	TRBJ2-3	CASTRTSGGADTQYF	TGTGCCAGTACCAGGACTAGCGGGGGGGCTGATACGCAGTATTTT
-	TRBV14	TRBD1	15	TRBJ1-1	CASSQWGQGGTEAFF	TGTGCCAGCAGCCAATGGGGACAGGGGGGCACTGAAGCTTTCTTT
-	TRBV3-1	-	16	TRBJ1-1	CASDPHGTSSNTEAFF	TGTGCCAGCGACCCGCACGGGACATCTTCGAACACTGAAGCTTTCTTT
few	TRBV6-1	TRBD1	14	TRBJ2-7	CASSEGTGAYEQYF	TGTGCCAGCAGTGAGGGGACAGGGGCCTACGAGCAGTACTTC
-	TRBV30	TRBD1	15	TRBJ2-1	CAWSDGTGRPNEQFF	TGTGCCTGGAGCGACGGGACAGGTCGACCCAATGAGCAGTTCTTC
-	TRBV4-3	TRBD2	17	TRBJ2-1	CASRPGREGLSYNEQFF	TGCGCCAGCAGGCCGGGGCGGGAGGGCCTATCCTACAATGAGCAGTTCTTC
-	TRBV20-1	-	14	TRBJ2-1	CSARETRDPGKQFF	TGCAGTGCTAGAGAAACCCGGGACCCTGGGAAGCAGTTCTTC
-	TRBV29-1	-	13	TRBJ2-1	CSESRTDNNEQFF	TGCAGCGAAAGTCGGACAGATAACAATGAGCAGTTCTTC
-	TRBV20-1	-	11	TRBJ2-5	CRADSQETQYF	TGCAGAGCGGACTCCCAAGAGACCCAGTACTTC
-	TRBV20-1	TRBD2	17	TRBJ2-5	CSASFFGGAGAQETQYF	TGCAGTGCTAGTTTTTTCGGGGGGGCTGGAGCCCAAGAGACCCAGTACTTC
-	TRBV20-1	TRBD1	16	TRBJ1-5	CSATYGTGYDSQPQHF	TGCAGTGCCACCTACGGGACAGGTTACGATAGTCAGCCCCAGCATTTT
-	TRBV5-4	-	13	TRBJ2-3	CASASGNADTQYF	TGTGCCAGCGCCTCAGGGAACGCAGATACGCAGTATTTT